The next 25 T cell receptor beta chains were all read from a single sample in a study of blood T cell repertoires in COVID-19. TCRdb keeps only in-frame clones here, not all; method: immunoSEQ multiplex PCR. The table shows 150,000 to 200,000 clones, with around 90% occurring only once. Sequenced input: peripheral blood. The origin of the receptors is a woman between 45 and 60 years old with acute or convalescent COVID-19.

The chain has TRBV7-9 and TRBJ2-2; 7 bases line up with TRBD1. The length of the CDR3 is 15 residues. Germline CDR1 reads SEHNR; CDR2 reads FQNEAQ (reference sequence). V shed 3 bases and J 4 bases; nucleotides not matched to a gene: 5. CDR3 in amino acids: CASSFPGGSTGELFF. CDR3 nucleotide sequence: TGTGCCAGCAGCTTCCCAGGGGGATCCACCGGGGAGCTGTTTTTT.

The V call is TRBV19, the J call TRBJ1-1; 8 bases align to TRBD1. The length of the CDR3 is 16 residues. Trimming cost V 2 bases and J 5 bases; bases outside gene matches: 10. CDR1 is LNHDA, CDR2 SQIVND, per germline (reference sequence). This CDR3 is CASSISGAGGRTEAFF. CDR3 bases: TGTGCCAGTAGTATATCGGGGGCAGGGGGCCGGACTGAAGCTTTCTTT.

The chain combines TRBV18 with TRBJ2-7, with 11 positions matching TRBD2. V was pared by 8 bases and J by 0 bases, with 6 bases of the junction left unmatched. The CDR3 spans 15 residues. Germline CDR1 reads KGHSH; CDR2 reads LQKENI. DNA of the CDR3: TGTGCCAGCCAAACGACTAGCGGGGACTCCTACGAGCAGTACTTC. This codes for CASQTTSGDSYEQYF.

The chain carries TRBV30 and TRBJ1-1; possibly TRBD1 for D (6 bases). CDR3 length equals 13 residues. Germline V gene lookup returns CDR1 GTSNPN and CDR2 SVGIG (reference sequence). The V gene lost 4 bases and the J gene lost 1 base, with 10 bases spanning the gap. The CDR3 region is CAWTRTANTEAFF. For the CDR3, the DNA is TGTGCCTGGACCCGGACAGCGAACACTGAAGCTTTCTTT.

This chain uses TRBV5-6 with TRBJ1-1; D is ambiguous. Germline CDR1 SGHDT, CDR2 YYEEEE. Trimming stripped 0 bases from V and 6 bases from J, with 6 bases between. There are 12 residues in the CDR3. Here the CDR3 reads CASSLARAEAFF. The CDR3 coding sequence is TGTGCCAGCAGCTTGGCCCGAGCTGAAGCTTTCTTT.

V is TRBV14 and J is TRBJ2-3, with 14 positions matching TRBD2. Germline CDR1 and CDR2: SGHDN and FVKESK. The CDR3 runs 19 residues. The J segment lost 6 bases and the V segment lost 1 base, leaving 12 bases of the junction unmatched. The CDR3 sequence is CASSQARTGLAGEGDTQYF. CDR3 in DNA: TGTGCCAGCAGCCAAGCAAGAACGGGACTAGCGGGGGAAGGGGATACGCAGTATTTT. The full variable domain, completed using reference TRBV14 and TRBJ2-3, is EAGVTQFPSHSVIEKGQTVTLRCDPISGHDNLYWYRRVMGKEIKFLLHFVKESKQDESGMPNNRFLAERTGGTYSTLKVQPAELEDSGVYFCASSQARTGLAGEGDTQYFGPGTRLTVL.

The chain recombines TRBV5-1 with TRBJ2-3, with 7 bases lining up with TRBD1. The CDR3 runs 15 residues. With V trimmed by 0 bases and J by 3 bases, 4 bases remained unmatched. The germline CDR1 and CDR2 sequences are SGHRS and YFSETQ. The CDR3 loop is CASSLADRDTDTQYF. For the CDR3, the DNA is TGCGCCAGCAGCTTGGCCGACAGGGATACAGATACGCAGTATTTT.

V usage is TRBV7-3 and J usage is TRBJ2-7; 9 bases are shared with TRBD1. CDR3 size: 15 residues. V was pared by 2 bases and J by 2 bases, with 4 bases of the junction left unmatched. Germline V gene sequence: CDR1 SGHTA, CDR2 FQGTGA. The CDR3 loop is CASSLSGQGPYEQYF. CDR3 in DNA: TGTGCCAGCAGCTTATCCGGACAGGGGCCCTACGAGCAGTACTTC.

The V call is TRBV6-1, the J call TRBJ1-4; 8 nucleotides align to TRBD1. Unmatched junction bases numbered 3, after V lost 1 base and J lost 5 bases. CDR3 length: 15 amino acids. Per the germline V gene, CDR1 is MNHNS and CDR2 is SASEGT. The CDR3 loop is CASSEEDRVNEKLFF. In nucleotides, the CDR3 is TGTGCCAGCAGTGAAGAGGACAGGGTCAATGAAAAACTGTTTTTT.

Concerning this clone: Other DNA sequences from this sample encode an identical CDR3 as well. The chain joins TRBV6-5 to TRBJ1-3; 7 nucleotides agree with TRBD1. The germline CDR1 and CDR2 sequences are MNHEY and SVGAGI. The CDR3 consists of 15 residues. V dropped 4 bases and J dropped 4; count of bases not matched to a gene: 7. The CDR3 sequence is CASSLDRARGNTIYF. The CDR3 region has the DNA TGTGCCAGCAGTTTAGACAGGGCCAGGGGAAACACCATATATTTT.

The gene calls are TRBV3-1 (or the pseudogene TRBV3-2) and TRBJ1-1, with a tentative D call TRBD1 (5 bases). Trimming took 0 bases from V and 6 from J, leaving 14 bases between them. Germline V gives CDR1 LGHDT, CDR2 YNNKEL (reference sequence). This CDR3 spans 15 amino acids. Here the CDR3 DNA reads TGTGCCAGCAGCCAAGAAACGGTCCGGGGGTCTGAAGCTTTCTTT. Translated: CASSQETVRGSEAFF.

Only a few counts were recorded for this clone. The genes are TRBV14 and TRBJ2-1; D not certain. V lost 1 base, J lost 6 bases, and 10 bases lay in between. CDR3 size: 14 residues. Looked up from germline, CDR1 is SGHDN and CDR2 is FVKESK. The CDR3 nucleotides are TGTGCCAGCAGCCAAGGAACGACTCCCAATGAGCAGTTCTTC. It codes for CASSQGTTPNEQFF.

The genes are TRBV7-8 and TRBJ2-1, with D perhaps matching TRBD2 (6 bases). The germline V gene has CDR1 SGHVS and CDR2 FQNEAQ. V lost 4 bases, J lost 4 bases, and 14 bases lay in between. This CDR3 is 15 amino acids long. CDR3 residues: CASSYGGGGYNEQFF. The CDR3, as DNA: TGTGCCAGCAGCTACGGCGGTGGGGGGTACAATGAGCAGTTCTTC.

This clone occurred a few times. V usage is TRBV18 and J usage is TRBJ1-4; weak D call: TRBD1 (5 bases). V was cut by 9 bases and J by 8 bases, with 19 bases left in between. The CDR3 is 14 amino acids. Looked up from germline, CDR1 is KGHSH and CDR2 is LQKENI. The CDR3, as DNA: TGTGCCAGTTCTTATCGGGGGTCCGAGGAAAAACTGTTTTTT. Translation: CASSYRGSEEKLFF.

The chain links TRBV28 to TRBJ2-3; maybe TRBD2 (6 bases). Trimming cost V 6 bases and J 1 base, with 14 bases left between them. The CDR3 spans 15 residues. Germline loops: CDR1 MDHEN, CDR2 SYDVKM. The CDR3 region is CASSLSGVRTDTQYF. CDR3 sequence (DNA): TGTGCCAGCAGCTTGTCGGGGGTCCGCACAGATACGCAGTATTTT.

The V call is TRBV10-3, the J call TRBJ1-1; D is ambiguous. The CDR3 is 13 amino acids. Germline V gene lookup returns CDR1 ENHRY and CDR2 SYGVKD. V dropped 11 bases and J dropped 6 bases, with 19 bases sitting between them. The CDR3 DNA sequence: TGTGCCCTCGCGGGTGAGGAAGGCTCTGAAGCTTTCTTT. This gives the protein CALAGEEGSEAFF.

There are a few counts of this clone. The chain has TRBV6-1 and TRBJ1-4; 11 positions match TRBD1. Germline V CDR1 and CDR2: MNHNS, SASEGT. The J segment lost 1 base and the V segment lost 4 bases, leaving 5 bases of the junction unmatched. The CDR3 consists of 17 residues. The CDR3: CASSARTGGRTNEKLFF. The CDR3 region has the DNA TGTGCCAGCAGTGCAAGGACAGGGGGCCGAACTAATGAAAAACTGTTTTTT.

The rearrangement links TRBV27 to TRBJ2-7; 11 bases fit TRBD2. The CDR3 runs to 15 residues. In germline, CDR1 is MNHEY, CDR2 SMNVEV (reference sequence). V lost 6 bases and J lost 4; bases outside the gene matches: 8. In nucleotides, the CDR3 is TGTGCCAGCAGGCAACTAGCGGGGGACGGGTACGAGCAGTACTTC. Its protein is CASRQLAGDGYEQYF.

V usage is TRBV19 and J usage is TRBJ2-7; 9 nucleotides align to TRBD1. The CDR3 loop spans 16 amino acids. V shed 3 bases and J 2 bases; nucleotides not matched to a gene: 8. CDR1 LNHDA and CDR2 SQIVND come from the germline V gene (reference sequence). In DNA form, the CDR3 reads TGTGCCAGTAGTATTTTCGGGACAGGGTTAACCTACGAGCAGTACTTC. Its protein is CASSIFGTGLTYEQYF. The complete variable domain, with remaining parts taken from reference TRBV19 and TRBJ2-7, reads DGGITQSPKYLFRKEGQNVTLSCEQNLNHDAMYWYRQDPGQGLRLIYYSQIVNDFQKGDIAEGYSVSREKKESFPLTVTSAQKNPTAFYLCASSIFGTGLTYEQYFGPGTRLTVT.

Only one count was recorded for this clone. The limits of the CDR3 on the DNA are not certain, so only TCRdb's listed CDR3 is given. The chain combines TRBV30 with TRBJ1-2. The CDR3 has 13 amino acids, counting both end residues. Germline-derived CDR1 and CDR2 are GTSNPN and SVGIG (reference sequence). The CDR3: CAWSVGGGIGCTF.

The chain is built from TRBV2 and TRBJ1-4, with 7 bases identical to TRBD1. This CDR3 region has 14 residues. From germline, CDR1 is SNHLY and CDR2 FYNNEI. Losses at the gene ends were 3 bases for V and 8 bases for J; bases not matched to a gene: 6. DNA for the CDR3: TGTGCCAGCAGTGACGGGCAGGGGGGAGAAAAACTGTTTTTT. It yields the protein CASSDGQGGEKLFF.

The CDR3 reads CASSADRGLVSQPQHF. Written as DNA, the CDR3 is TGTGCCAGCAGCGCGGACAGGGGCCTAGTCAGTCAGCCCCAGCATTTT. The chain joins TRBV5-6 to TRBJ1-5, with 9 bases that match TRBD1. V shed 4 bases and J 6 bases; nucleotides not matched to a gene: 11. The CDR3 is made up of 16 amino acids. Germline V gene data show CDR1 as SGHDT and CDR2 as YYEEEE.

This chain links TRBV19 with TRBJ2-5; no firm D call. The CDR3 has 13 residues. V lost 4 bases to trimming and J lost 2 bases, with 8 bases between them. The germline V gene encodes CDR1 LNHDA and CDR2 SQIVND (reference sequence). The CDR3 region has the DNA TGTGCCAGTAGTAAAACAGATCAAGAGACCCAGTACTTC. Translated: CASSKTDQETQYF.

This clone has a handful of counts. DNA for the CDR3: TGTGCCAGCAGTCCCGAGGGGGGGTATAATTCACCCCTCCACTTT. Amino acids: CASSPEGGYNSPLHF. The chain links TRBV6-5 to TRBJ1-6; weak D call: TRBD1 (6 bases). CDR3 size: 15 residues. The V and J ends lost 5 bases and 4 bases respectively, with 12 bases between them. Germline CDR1 MNHEY, CDR2 SVGAGI.

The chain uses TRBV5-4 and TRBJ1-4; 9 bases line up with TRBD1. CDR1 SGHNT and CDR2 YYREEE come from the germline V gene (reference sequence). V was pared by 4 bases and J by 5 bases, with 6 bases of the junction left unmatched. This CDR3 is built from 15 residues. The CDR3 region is CASSKGGQGNEKLFF. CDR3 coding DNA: TGTGCCAGCAGCAAGGGGGGACAGGGCAATGAAAAACTGTTTTTT.